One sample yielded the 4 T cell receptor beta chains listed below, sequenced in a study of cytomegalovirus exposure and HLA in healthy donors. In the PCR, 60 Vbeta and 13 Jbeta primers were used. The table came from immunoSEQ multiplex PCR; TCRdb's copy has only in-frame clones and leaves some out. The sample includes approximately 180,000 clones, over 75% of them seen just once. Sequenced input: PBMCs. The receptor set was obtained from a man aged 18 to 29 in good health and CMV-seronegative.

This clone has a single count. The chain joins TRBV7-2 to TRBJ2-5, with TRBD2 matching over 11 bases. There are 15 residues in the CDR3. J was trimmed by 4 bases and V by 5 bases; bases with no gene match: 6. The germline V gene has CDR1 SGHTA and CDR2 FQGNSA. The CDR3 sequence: CASSPSSGRRETQYF. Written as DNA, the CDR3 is TGTGCCAGCAGCCCTTCTAGCGGGAGGCGAGAGACCCAGTACTTC.

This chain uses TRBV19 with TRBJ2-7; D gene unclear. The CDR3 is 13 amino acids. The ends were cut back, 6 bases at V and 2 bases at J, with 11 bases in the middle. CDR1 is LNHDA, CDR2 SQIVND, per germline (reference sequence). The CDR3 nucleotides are TGTGCCAGTAGCCTACGTTCCACCTACGAGCAGTACTTC. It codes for CASSLRSTYEQYF.

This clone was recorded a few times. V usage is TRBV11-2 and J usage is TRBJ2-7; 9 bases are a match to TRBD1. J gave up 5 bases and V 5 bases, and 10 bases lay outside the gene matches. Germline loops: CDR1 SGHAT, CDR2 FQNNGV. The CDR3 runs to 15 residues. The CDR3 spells CASSPVGQGLHEQYF. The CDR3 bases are TGTGCCAGCAGCCCAGTCGGACAGGGGTTGCACGAGCAGTACTTC. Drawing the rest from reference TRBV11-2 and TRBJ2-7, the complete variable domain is EAGVAQSPRYKIIEKRQSVAFWCNPISGHATLYWYQQILGQGPKLLIQFQNNGVVDDSQLPKDRFSAERLKGVDSTLKIQPAKLEDSAVYLCASSPVGQGLHEQYFGPGTRLTVT.

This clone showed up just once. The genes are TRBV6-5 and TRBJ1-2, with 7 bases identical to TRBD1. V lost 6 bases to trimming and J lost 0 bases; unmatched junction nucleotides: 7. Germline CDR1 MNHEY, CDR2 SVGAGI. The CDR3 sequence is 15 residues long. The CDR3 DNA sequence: TGTGCCAGCAGGGCGACAGGGATCTCTAACTATGGCTACACCTTC. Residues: CASRATGISNYGYTF.